The present T cell receptor beta chain was sequenced within a study of T cells in Graves' hyperthyroidism and ophthalmopathy. Per the germline V gene, CDR1 is MNHNS and CDR2 is SASEGT. The V and J ends lost 5 bases and 4 bases, in that order; junction bases with no gene match: 3. This CDR3 spans 14 amino acids. TCR beta CDR3 sequences were amplified from RNA transcripts. TCR CDR3 regions were first amplified by RT-PCR with HTBI primers. MiXCR, run by TCRdb on the multiplex PCR reads, gives a single entry per CDR3 protein. The profile covers 300,000 to 450,000 distinct CDR3 sequences, with around an eighth appearing a single time and 20% taken by the ten largest. This clonotype was observed at least ten times.

The clonotype originates from a young man with Graves' hyperthyroidism that later progressed to Graves' ophthalmopathy. V and J are TRBV6-1 and TRBJ2-2; 8 bases are shared with TRBD1. Sequencing was performed on blood. CDR3 DNA sequence: TGTGCCAGCAGTCGGACAGGGTCCACCGGGGAGCTGTTTTTT. It is translated as CASSRTGSTGELFF.